The rows below give T cell receptor beta chains drawn from one sample of a study of T cells in Graves' hyperthyroidism and ophthalmopathy. A single record per CDR3 protein comes from TCRdb applying MiXCR to the multiplex PCR reads. The repertoire has 300,000 to 450,000 distinct CDR3 sequences, roughly 13% of them found once; the top ten carry approximately 10%. The sample comprised blood. The receptors were sampled from a woman aged 55-70 years with Graves' hyperthyroidism. CDR3s include the opening cysteine and the closing phenylalanine or tryptophan. Fields, in order: J gene, clone size, V gene, D gene, CDR3 DNA, CDR3 protein. A D gene is named only where the DNA matches it firmly. The size of a clone is reported for some rows only, either as once, few or many, or as a class for expanded clones.

TRBJ2-7 many TRBV11-2 - TGTGCCAGCAGCTTATCCCAGGGCTACGAGCAGTACTTC CASSLSQGYEQYF
TRBJ2-1 once TRBV12-3/TRBV12-4 TRBD2 TGTGCCAGCCAACTTCTAGCGGGAGGGCCTGGGTACAATGAGCAGTTCTTC CASQLLAGGPGYNEQFF
TRBJ1-5 many TRBV2 TRBD1 TGTGCCAGCAGTGAAGAGACAGGGGGGAGGCAGCCCCAGCATTTT CASSEETGGRQPQHF
TRBJ1-1 many TRBV29-1 TRBD1 TGCAGCGTTAAACCACAGGGGGCGGGGAACACTGAAGCTTTCTTT CSVKPQGAGNTEAFF
TRBJ1-4 few TRBV7-9 - TGTGCCAGCAGTATAGGAAGGACAGACGATGAAAAACTGGTTTTT CASSIGRTDDEKLVF
TRBJ2-5 medium-sized TRBV11-2 - TGTGCCAGCAGCTTAATGCGTGCGGAGACCCAGTACTTC CASSLMRAETQYF
TRBJ2-1 - TRBV15 - TGTGCCACACAGGGACTTTCCTACAATGAGCAGTTCTTC CATQGLSYNEQFF
TRBJ1-5 many TRBV3-1 TRBD1 TGTGCCAGCAGCACAGGGGTGGTCAATCAGCCCCAGCATTTT CASSTGVVNQPQHF
TRBJ2-5 - TRBV6-1 TRBD2 TGTGCCAGCAGTGAAGTGGATAGCGGGAGTTGGGAGACCCAGTACTTC CASSEVDSGSWETQYF
TRBJ2-1 few TRBV19 TRBD2 TGTGCCAGTAGTACCCCGGGGAAGCGGGAGAACCGAAATGAGCAGTTCTTC CASSTPGKRENRNEQFF
TRBJ1-6 - TRBV7-6 TRBD1 TGTGCCAGCAGCCCTTCTCTGGGACAGGGGATTTCACCCCTCCACTTT CASSPSLGQGISPLHF
TRBJ2-1 many TRBV28 TRBD2 TGTGCCAGCATGTCTGTCGCGGGTGCGGGGGGGAATGAGCAGTTCTTC CASMSVAGAGGNEQFF
TRBJ2-7 many TRBV7-9 - TGTGCCAGCAGCTTGGGACGAGACGGGGAGCAGTACTTC CASSLGRDGEQYF
TRBJ1-2 many TRBV2 TRBD1 TGTGCCAGCTCACAACAGGGGATCTATGGCTACACCTTC CASSQQGIYGYTF
TRBJ2-1 many TRBV7-6 - TGTGCCAGCAGCCAGCAGGGGAGCTCCTACAATGAGCAGTTCTTC CASSQQGSSYNEQFF
TRBJ2-7 - TRBV7-6 TRBD1 TGTGCCAGCAGCGCGACCGGGACAGGGCTCGACGAGCAGTACTTC CASSATGTGLDEQYF
TRBJ1-3 few TRBV6-5 - TGTGCCAGCAGTTACGCTAAAGGGCGGGGAAACACCATATATTTT CASSYAKGRGNTIYF
TRBJ1-1 few TRBV6-5 - TGTGCCAGCAGTTACGCGGGGATGGACACTGAAGCTTTCTTT CASSYAGMDTEAFF
TRBJ2-5 many TRBV24-1 - TGTGCCACCAGTGATGCCCTTCTTGAGACCCAGTACTTC CATSDALLETQYF
TRBJ2-1 many TRBV24-1 TRBD2 TGTGCCACCAGTGATTCCCCATCAGCGGGGATTTACAATGAGCAGTTCTTC CATSDSPSAGIYNEQFF
TRBJ2-1 many TRBV28 - TGTGCCAGCACCGGCGGAGCGGACAGCTCCTACAATGAGCAGTTCTTC CASTGGADSSYNEQFF
TRBJ1-4 many TRBV12-3/TRBV12-4 TRBD1 TGTGCCAGCAGTTCGGCAGGGGGCGCGGCTAATGAAAAACTGTTTTTT CASSSAGGAANEKLFF
TRBJ2-4 - TRBV7-9 TRBD2 TGTGCCAGCAGCTTAGAGGCGGGAGGGCCACGGTACTTC CASSLEAGGPRYF
TRBJ2-1 many TRBV15 TRBD2 TGTGCCACCAGCAGAGGGACTAGCGGGAGTACGCAAGAGCAGTTCTTC CATSRGTSGSTQEQFF
TRBJ2-5 many TRBV2 - TGTGCCAGCAAGGGAGCGCAAGAGACCCAGTACTTC CASKGAQETQYF
TRBJ2-1 few TRBV12-3/TRBV12-4 - TGTGCCAGCAGTCGGGACCCGCCGCAGTTCTTC CASSRDPPQFF
TRBJ1-3 many TRBV6-1 - TGTGCCAGCAGTAACCTAGTTTCGACAGACCTCTATGGAAACACCATATATTTT CASSNLVSTDLYGNTIYF
TRBJ2-1 many TRBV2 - TGTGCCAGCAGTGAAGCGCGCGGACTGGATGAGCAGTTCTTC CASSEARGLDEQFF
TRBJ2-7 many TRBV20-1 - TGCAGTGCTTCCTTAAAACACGAGCAGTACTTC CSASLKHEQYF
TRBJ2-2 many TRBV7-7 TRBD1 TGTGCTAGCAGCGTTGGACAGGGCTCGAACACCGGGGAGCTGTTTTTT CASSVGQGSNTGELFF
TRBJ1-1 many TRBV18 TRBD1 TGTGCCAGCTCACCTGCCGGGACAGGGTCTATGGCTTTCTTT CASSPAGTGSMAFF
TRBJ2-1 many TRBV18 TRBD2 TGTGCCAGCTACGAGGCGGGAGGACGGAATGAGCAGTTCTTC CASYEAGGRNEQFF
TRBJ2-3 many TRBV20-1 TRBD2 TGCAGTGCTCGTGGACTAGCGGGAGCTTCTAGCACAGATACGCAGTATTTT CSARGLAGASSTDTQYF
TRBJ2-1 - TRBV6-2/TRBV6-3 TRBD1 TGTGCCAGCAGGAGGGACAGGGTCGGTAATGAGCAGTTCTTC CASRRDRVGNEQFF
TRBJ2-3 many TRBV28 - TGTGCCAGCAGTTCGGGGCCAGATACGCAGTATTTT CASSSGPDTQYF
TRBJ1-2 - TRBV13 TRBD1 TGTGCCAGCAGCTTATCCGAGGGGGCTGCTGGCTACACCTTC CASSLSEGAAGYTF
TRBJ2-7 many TRBV20-1 - TGCAGTGCTAGAGAAACCTACTCCTACGAGCAGTACTTC CSARETYSYEQYF
TRBJ1-3 - TRBV18 - TGTGCCAGCTCACAACCCGGGACCGGACTTGGAAACACCATATATTTT CASSQPGTGLGNTIYF
TRBJ2-1 many TRBV18 - TGTGCCAGCTCACCACCCTCAGGAACTAATGAGCAGTTCTTC CASSPPSGTNEQFF
TRBJ2-7 many TRBV12-3/TRBV12-4 - TGTGCCAGCAGTTTAGATCTCGAGCAGTACTTC CASSLDLEQYF
TRBJ2-2 many TRBV7-3 TRBD2 TGTGCCAGCAGCCGCCAGCGGGAGAACACCGGGGAGCTGTTTTTT CASSRQRENTGELFF
TRBJ1-1 many TRBV5-1 - TGCGCCAGCAACGGTGGGTCGGGCACTGAAGCTTTCTTT CASNGGSGTEAFF
TRBJ2-1 - TRBV12-5 TRBD1 TGTGCTAGTGGTTTGCTCACAGGGGGGACCATCAATGAGCAGTTCTTC CASGLLTGGTINEQFF
TRBJ2-3 many TRBV27 - TGTGCCAGCAGTTTCGGGCAGACCTACACAGATACGCAGTATTTT CASSFGQTYTDTQYF
TRBJ2-3 many TRBV6-1 TRBD2 TGTGCCAGCACCGAAGCGGGAGGGCGTGTCCCGCAGTATTTT CASTEAGGRVPQYF
TRBJ2-7 many TRBV5-1 - TGCGCCAGCAGCTTGTCGAGCTTGGTCGAGCAGTACTTC CASSLSSLVEQYF
TRBJ2-2 - TRBV18 TRBD1 TGTGCCAGCTCACCCGGACAGGCGGACACCGGGGAGCTGTTTTTT CASSPGQADTGELFF
TRBJ2-3 - TRBV30 TRBD2 TGTGCCTGGAGTAATGGGGCTAGCGGGAGGTTGAGCACAGATACGCAGTATTTT CAWSNGASGRLSTDTQYF
TRBJ2-3 many TRBV20-1 - TGCAGTGCTAGAGTGGGACTCATCACAGATACGCAGTATTTT CSARVGLITDTQYF
TRBJ1-5 many TRBV3-1 TRBD1 TGTGCCAGCAGCCAAGGGACAGGGAATCAGCCCCAGCATTTT CASSQGTGNQPQHF
TRBJ2-7 - TRBV19 - TGTGCCAGTAGTATTAAACTGTCAGCCTACGAGCAGTACTTC CASSIKLSAYEQYF
TRBJ1-3 few TRBV29-1 - TGCAGCGTTGAAGTAGGTGGAAACACCATATATTTT CSVEVGGNTIYF
TRBJ1-6 - TRBV19 TRBD1 TGTGCCAGTAGTGTCGGACAGGCCTATAATTCACCCCTCCACTTT CASSVGQAYNSPLHF
TRBJ2-3 few TRBV7-9 TRBD1 TGTGCCAGCAGCTTAGTGGCAGGGGGCGAAGATACGCAGTATTTT CASSLVAGGEDTQYF
TRBJ2-5 - TRBV5-1 TRBD2 TGCGCCAGCAGCTTGGTTGGGCTAGCGGCTCTACAAGAGACCCAGTACTTC CASSLVGLAALQETQYF